This T cell receptor beta chain was sequenced in a study of hypomethylating agent response in myelodysplastic syndrome. Study background: Most often mutated was TET2, found in about 50% of the 11 patients.

Per the authors' pipeline: Of approximately 180,000 unique clonotypes, approximately 1.5% were previously reported viral-epitope-specific in VDJdb. Measured with immunoSEQ multiplex PCR; TCRdb has only the in-frame clones, and not every one. V and J calls and clone size come straight from that table; D and trimming were deduced from the DNA. The repertoire holds approximately 10,000 clones, with approximately 83% as singletons. The sequence came from a human donor with myelodysplastic syndrome. The sequencing used bone marrow, collected before or after starting hypomethylating agent treatment for myelodysplastic syndrome (not recorded which).

CDR3 coding DNA: TGTGCCAGCAGTTCAGGCTCTAACTATGGCTACACCTTC. Protein product: CASSSGSNYGYTF. The chain combines TRBV28 with TRBJ1-2, with D uncertain. The CDR3 covers 13 residues. The V gene lost 4 bases and the J gene lost 0 bases, with 6 bases spanning the gap. CDR1 and CDR2 (germline): MDHEN, SYDVKM.